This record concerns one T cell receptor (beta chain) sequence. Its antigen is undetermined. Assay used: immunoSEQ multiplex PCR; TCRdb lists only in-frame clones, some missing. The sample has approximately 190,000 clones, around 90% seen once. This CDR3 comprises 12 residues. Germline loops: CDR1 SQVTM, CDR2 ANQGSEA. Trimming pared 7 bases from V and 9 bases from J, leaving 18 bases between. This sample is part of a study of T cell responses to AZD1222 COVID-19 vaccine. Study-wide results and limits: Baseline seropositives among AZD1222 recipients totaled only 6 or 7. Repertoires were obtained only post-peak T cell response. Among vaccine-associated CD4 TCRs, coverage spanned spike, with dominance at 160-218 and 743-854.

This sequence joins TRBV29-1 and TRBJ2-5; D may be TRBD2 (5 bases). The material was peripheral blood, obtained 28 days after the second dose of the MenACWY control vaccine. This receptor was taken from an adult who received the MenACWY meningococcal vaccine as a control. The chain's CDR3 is CSGRRVDGAQYF. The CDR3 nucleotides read TGCAGCGGGAGGCGGGTGGACGGGGCCCAGTACTTC.